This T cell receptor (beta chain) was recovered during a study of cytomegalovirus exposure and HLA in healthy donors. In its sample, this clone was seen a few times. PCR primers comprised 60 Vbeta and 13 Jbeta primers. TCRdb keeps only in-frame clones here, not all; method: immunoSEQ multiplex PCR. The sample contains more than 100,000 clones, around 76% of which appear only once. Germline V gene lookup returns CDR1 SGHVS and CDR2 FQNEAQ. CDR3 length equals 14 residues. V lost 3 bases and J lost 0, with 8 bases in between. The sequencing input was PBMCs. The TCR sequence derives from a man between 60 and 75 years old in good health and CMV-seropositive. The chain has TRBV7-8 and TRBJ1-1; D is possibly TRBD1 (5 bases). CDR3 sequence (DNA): TGTGCCAGCAGCTTGGGGGGAATGAACACTGAAGCTTTCTTT. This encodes CASSLGGMNTEAFF.